This TCR beta chain was obtained from a study of technical replicates of blood from a handful of donors. The data were produced by immunoSEQ multiplex PCR, yet TCRdb's version contains in-frame clones alone and is incomplete. This table holds fewer than 95,000 clones, nearly 95% found once. The CDR3 runs 15 residues. Germline lookup yields CDR1 MNHNS and CDR2 SASEGT. With V trimmed by 1 base and J by 8 bases, 4 bases remained unmatched. The sequencing input was T cells isolated from PBMCs. The TCR was taken from a human donor in good health. The chain has TRBV6-1 and TRBJ1-6, with 8 bases matching TRBD1. The CDR3 region is CASSEDRGSHSPLHF. CDR3 nucleotides: TGTGCCAGCAGTGAAGACAGGGGGTCCCATTCACCCCTCCACTTT.